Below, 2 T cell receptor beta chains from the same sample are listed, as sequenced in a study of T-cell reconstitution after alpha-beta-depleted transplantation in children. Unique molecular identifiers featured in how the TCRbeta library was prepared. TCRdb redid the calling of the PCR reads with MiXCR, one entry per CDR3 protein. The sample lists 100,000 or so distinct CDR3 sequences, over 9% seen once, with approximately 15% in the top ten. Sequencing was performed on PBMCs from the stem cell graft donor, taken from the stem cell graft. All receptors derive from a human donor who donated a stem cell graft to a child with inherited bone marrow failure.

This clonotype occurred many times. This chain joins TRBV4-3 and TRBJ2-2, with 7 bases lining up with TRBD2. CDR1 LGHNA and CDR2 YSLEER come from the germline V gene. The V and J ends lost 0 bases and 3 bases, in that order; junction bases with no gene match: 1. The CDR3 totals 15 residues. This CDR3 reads CASSQERGYTGELFF. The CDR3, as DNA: TGCGCCAGCAGCCAAGAGCGGGGGTACACCGGGGAGCTGTTTTTT.

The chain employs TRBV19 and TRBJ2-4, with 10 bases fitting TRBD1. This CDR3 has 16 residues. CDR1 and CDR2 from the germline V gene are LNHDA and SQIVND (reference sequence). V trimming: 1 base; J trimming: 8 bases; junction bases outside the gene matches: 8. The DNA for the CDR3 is TGTGCCAGTAGTATAGTGTCGGACAGGGGGGTAGACATTCAGTACTTC. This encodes CASSIVSDRGVDIQYF.